This TCR beta chain originates from a study of high-grade serous ovarian cancer treatment subgroups. Findings of the study overall: TCR clonal relatedness correlated positively with neoantigen level. Tumors within one patient showed repertoire similarity of roughly 0.1 to 0.85. Without spatial data, bulk sequencing limits insight into HGSC tumor diversity.

Produced via immunoSEQ multiplex PCR; TCRdb's table is partial and in-frame only. This table has some 2,100 clones, roughly 75% appearing once. Tumor samples were taken before definitive surgery or chemotherapy. This clone has more than one count but fewer than ten. What it binds is not known. V shed 3 bases and J shed 3 bases, with 15 bases lying between them. CDR3 length equals 15 residues. Germline lookup yields CDR1 SEHNR and CDR2 FQNEAQ (reference sequence). The sample was tumor tissue. The source of this sequence is a human donor with high-grade serous ovarian cancer. The chain joins TRBV7-9 to TRBJ2-7, with D perhaps TRBD1 (5 bases). The CDR3 here is CASSFFQGGRYEQYF. In DNA, the CDR3 is TGTGCCAGCAGCTTCTTCCAGGGTGGTCGCTACGAGCAGTACTTC.